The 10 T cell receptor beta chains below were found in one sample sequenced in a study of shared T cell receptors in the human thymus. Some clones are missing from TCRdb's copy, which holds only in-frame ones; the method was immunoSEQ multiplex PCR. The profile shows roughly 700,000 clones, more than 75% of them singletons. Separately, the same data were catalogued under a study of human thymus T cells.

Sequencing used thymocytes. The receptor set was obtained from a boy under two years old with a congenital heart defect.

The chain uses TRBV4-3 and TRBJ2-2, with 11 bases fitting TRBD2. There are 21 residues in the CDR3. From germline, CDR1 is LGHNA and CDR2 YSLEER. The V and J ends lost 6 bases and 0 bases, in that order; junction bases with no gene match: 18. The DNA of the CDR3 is TGCGCCAGCAGTCTACAAAACCCGGGACTAGCGGCATATGCGAACACCGGGGAGCTGTTTTTT. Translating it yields CASSLQNPGLAAYANTGELFF.

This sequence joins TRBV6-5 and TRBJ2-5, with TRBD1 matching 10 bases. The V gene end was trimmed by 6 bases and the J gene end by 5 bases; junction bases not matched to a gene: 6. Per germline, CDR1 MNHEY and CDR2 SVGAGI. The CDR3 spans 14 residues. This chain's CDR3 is CASSPTGGEETQYF. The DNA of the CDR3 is TGTGCCAGCAGCCCGACAGGGGGCGAGGAGACCCAGTACTTC.

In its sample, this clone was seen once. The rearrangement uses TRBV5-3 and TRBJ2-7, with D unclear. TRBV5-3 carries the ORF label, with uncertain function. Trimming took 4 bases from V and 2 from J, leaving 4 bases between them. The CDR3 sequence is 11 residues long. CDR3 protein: CARSRPYEQYF. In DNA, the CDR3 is TGTGCCAGAAGCCGTCCCTACGAGCAGTACTTC.

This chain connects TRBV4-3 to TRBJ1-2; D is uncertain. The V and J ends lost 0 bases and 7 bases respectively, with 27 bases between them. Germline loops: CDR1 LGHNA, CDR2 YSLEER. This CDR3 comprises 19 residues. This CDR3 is CASSQESLLSDSHPGGYTF. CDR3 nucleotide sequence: TGCGCCAGCAGCCAAGAATCATTGCTGTCGGACTCCCACCCGGGTGGCTACACCTTC.

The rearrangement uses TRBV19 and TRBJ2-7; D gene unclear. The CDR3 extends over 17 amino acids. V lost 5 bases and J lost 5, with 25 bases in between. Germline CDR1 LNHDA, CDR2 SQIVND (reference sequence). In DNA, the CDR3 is TGTGCCAGTAGTCCCTATCCCCCGGGTCCTCTCCTCCACGAGCAGTACTTC. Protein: CASSPYPPGPLLHEQYF.

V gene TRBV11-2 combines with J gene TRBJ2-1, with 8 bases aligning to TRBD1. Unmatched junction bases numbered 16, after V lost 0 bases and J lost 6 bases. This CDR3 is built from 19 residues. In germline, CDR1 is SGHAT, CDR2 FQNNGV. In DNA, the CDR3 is TGTGCCAGCAGCTTAGAGGGAATTTTGGGACAGGTGCGTGGCAATGAGCAGTTCTTC. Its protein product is CASSLEGILGQVRGNEQFF.

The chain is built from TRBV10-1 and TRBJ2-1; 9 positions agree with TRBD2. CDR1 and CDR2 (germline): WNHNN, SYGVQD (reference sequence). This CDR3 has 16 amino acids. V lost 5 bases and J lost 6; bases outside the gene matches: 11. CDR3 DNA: TGCGCCAGCAGTCGGCTAGCGGGATGGGGCTCCAATGAGCAGTTCTTC. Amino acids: CASSRLAGWGSNEQFF.

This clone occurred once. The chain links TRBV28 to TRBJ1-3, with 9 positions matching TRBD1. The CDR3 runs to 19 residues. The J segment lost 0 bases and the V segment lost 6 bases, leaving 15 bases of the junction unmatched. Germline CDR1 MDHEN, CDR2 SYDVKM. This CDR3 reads CASSPNAQGALNSGNTIYF. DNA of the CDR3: TGTGCCAGCAGCCCCAATGCACAGGGGGCCCTAAACTCTGGAAACACCATATATTTT.

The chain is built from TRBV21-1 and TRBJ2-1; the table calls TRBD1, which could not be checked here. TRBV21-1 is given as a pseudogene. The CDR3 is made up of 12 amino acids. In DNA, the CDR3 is TGTGCCAGCAGCAAAGCAGGGGGAGAGCAGTTCTTC. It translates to CASSKAGGEQFF.

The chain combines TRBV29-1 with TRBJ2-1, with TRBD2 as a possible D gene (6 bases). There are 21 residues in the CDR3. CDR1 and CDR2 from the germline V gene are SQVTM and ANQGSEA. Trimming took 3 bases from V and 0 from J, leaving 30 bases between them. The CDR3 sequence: CSVDGLRRGHTPKSSYNEQFF. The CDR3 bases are TGCAGCGTTGACGGCCTTAGGCGGGGCCATACTCCTAAGAGCTCCTACAATGAGCAGTTCTTC.